Below, 28 T cell receptor beta chains from the same sample are listed, as sequenced in a study of T-cell reconstitution after alpha-beta-depleted transplantation in children. Library preparation (for TCRbeta) was performed with unique molecular identifiers. Each CDR3 protein is one row after TCRdb ran MiXCR on the PCR reads. The repertoire consists of some 200,000 distinct CDR3 sequences, with about 14% occurring once and the leading ten covering roughly an eighth. This material consisted of PBMCs from the stem cell graft donor, taken from the stem cell graft. All receptors derive from a human donor who donated a stem cell graft to a child with acute lymphoblastic leukemia.

This clonotype was observed at least ten times. J is TRBJ2-7 and V is TRBV5-1; D possibly corresponds to TRBD1 (5 bases). Germline CDR1 and CDR2: SGHRS and YFSETQ. CDR3 length equals 13 residues. The V end was cut by 4 bases, the J end by 0 bases, with 8 bases between. In DNA, the CDR3 is TGCGCCAGCAGCCCGGACAACTCCTACGAGCAGTACTTC. Its protein is CASSPDNSYEQYF.

This clonotype was seen ten or more times. V gene TRBV5-1 combines with J gene TRBJ2-7; D possibly corresponds to TRBD2 (6 bases). The V end was cut by 4 bases, the J end by 3 bases, with 11 bases between. The CDR3 has 13 amino acids. The germline CDR1 and CDR2 sequences are SGHRS and YFSETQ. CDR3 coding DNA: TGCGCCAGCAGCCCGGGACTGTTCTACGAGCAGTACTTC. This sequence encodes CASSPGLFYEQYF.

In this sample, this clonotype turned up a few times. The chain couples TRBV24-1 to TRBJ2-1; 9 nucleotides align to TRBD2. The CDR3 is 15 amino acids. V was pared by 7 bases and J by 6 bases, with 9 bases of the junction left unmatched. CDR1 and CDR2 from the germline V gene are KGHDR and SFDVKD. In DNA, the CDR3 is TGTGCCACCAGCGCACACCTAGCGGGGTCCAATGAGCAGTTCTTC. As protein: CATSAHLAGSNEQFF.

This clonotype was detected ten times or more. The chain carries TRBV12-3 or TRBV12-4 and TRBJ2-5; 7 bases line up with TRBD1. V lost 4 bases, J lost 3 bases, and 2 bases stayed unmatched. The CDR3 contains 13 residues. CDR3 in DNA: TGTGCCAGCAGTTCAGGACAGGAAGAGACCCAGTACTTC. Its protein is CASSSGQEETQYF.

The genes are TRBV12-3 or TRBV12-4 and TRBJ2-1, with D unresolved. Trimming removed 3 bases at V and 8 bases at J, with 17 bases between. This CDR3 contains 15 residues. CDR3 bases: TGTGCCAGCAGTTTTCGACCGAGCTTAGGGTATGAGCAGTTCTTC. Translation gives CASSFRPSLGYEQFF.

This clonotype was detected ten times or more. The rearrangement uses TRBV20-1 and TRBJ2-5; tentatively, D is TRBD1 or TRBD2 (5 bases each). Per germline, CDR1 DFQATT and CDR2 SNEGSKA (reference sequence). The CDR3 extends over 14 amino acids. Trimming shortened V by 0 bases and J by 5 bases, and 13 bases separated the two germline ends. The CDR3 DNA reads TGCAGTGCTAGAGATCAGGGAGTGGGGGAGACCCAGTACTTC. Amino acid sequence: CSARDQGVGETQYF.

The table lists this clonotype with a few counts. CDR3 amino acids: CSATSGLAGNTGELFF. The CDR3 DNA reads TGCAGTGCGACGTCCGGACTAGCGGGGAACACCGGGGAGCTGTTTTTT. V gene TRBV20-1 combines with J gene TRBJ2-2, with 11 nucleotides matching TRBD2. J lost 1 base, V lost 6 bases, and 7 bases had no gene match. The CDR3 covers 16 residues. Germline V gene data show CDR1 as DFQATT and CDR2 as SNEGSKA (reference sequence).

This clonotype was recorded many times. The chain is built from TRBV5-4 and TRBJ1-1; 8 bases match TRBD1. V was clipped by 4 bases and J by 4 bases; unmatched bases: 9. Germline values: CDR1 SGHNT, CDR2 YYREEE (reference sequence). The CDR3 has 15 amino acids. The CDR3 reads CASSLRTGIVTEAFF. The DNA of the CDR3 is TGTGCCAGCAGCCTACGGACAGGGATAGTCACTGAAGCTTTCTTT.

This clonotype was observed many times. The chain has TRBV5-6 and TRBJ2-7; possible D gene TRBD1, 5 bases. CDR3 size: 16 residues. Germline V gene data show CDR1 as SGHDT and CDR2 as YYEEEE. The V end lost 0 bases, the J end lost 1 base, and 14 bases lay between the germline ends. The CDR3 protein is CASSLEGVRRSYEQYF. The CDR3 DNA follows: TGTGCCAGCAGCTTGGAAGGGGTACGGAGATCCTACGAGCAGTACTTC.

This clonotype appeared many times. The chain has TRBV5-1 and TRBJ1-5; D is undetermined. From germline, CDR1 is SGHRS and CDR2 YFSETQ. This CDR3 has 17 residues. V lost 0 bases, J lost 0 bases, and 13 bases lay in between. CDR3 protein: CASSLVKGPYSNQPQHF. In DNA, the CDR3 is TGCGCCAGCAGCTTGGTAAAGGGTCCATATAGCAATCAGCCCCAGCATTTT.

The table lists this clonotype with many counts. The V and J genes are TRBV5-1 and TRBJ2-1, with 11 bases aligning to TRBD2. The CDR3 contains 14 residues. Unmatched junction bases numbered 0, after V lost 5 bases and J lost 2 bases. The germline CDR1 and CDR2 sequences are SGHRS and YFSETQ. The CDR3 DNA reads as TGCGCCAGCAGACTAGCGGGAGCCTACAATGAGCAGTTCTTC. Translating gives CASRLAGAYNEQFF.

This clonotype was counted many times. The chain recombines TRBV7-8 with TRBJ1-4, with 8 bases lining up with TRBD1. Unmatched junction bases numbered 8, after V lost 7 bases and J lost 1 base. The germline V gene encodes CDR1 SGHVS and CDR2 FQNEAQ. This CDR3 has 16 amino acids. The CDR3 DNA reads TGTGCCAGCATCCAGGGGGCTATAAGAACTAATGAAAAACTGTTTTTT. Protein sequence: CASIQGAIRTNEKLFF.

This clonotype has a handful of counts. The chain joins TRBV7-9 to TRBJ2-4, with D tentatively TRBD2 (5 bases). Looked up from germline, CDR1 is SEHNR and CDR2 is FQNEAQ (reference sequence). The V end lost 3 bases, the J end lost 8 bases, and 23 bases lay between the germline ends. The CDR3 spans 17 residues. CDR3 in DNA: TGTGCCAGCAGCTTCGACATCCTGGGCAGTCTGGAGGACATTCAGTACTTC. It encodes CASSFDILGSLEDIQYF.

This clonotype was recorded many times. V usage is TRBV20-1 and J usage is TRBJ1-1; no definite D call. CDR3 length: 13 residues. Germline CDR1 DFQATT, CDR2 SNEGSKA (reference sequence). In DNA, the CDR3 is TGCGGAGGCAAGTTCCACCTGAACACTGAAGCTTTCTTT. This translates into CGGKFHLNTEAFF.

Many counts were recorded for this clonotype. V and J are TRBV20-1 and TRBJ1-1; D remains unclear. CDR3 length: 14 amino acids. Trimming removed 6 bases from V and 0 bases from J, with 14 bases in between. Germline assignment: CDR1 DFQATT and CDR2 SNEGSKA (reference sequence). The CDR3: CSAFIPSLNTEAFF. CDR3 sequence (DNA): TGCAGTGCCTTCATTCCCTCATTGAACACTGAAGCTTTCTTT.

This clonotype was recorded many times. The chain combines TRBV9 with TRBJ2-4; perhaps D is TRBD1 or TRBD2 (6 bases each). Trimming stripped 2 bases from V and 3 bases from J, with 12 bases between. Germline CDR1 is SGDLS and CDR2 is YYNGEE. CDR3 length: 15 residues. The CDR3 spells CASSVGGAGKNIQYF. CDR3 nucleotides: TGTGCCAGCAGCGTCGGGGGCGCGGGCAAAAACATTCAGTACTTC.

This clonotype was counted many times. The rearrangement joins TRBV12-3 or TRBV12-4 to TRBJ1-1; D call uncertain. This CDR3 comprises 14 residues. V shed 4 bases and J shed 1 base, with 10 bases lying between them. In DNA, the CDR3 is TGTGCCAGCAGTTATTTTGAGGGGAACACTGAAGCTTTCTTT. Protein product: CASSYFEGNTEAFF.

This clonotype was detected many times. The chain recombines TRBV20-1 with TRBJ1-2; D not resolved. CDR1 and CDR2 (germline): DFQATT, SNEGSKA (reference sequence). CDR3 size: 14 residues. V lost 5 bases and J 2 bases, leaving 15 bases between the germline ends. The CDR3 bases are TGCAGTGCTCGGCCCGGACTTATGAACTATGGCTACACCTTC. This translates into CSARPGLMNYGYTF.

This clonotype has a handful of counts. This chain connects TRBV7-8 to TRBJ2-6; D remains ambiguous. Deletions cut 3 bases from V and 6 bases from J, with 27 bases between. Per germline, CDR1 SGHVS and CDR2 FQNEAQ. This CDR3 is built from 20 residues. CDR3 residues: CASSLLVVFRADGEANVLTF. For the CDR3, the DNA is TGTGCCAGCAGCTTGCTCGTCGTCTTCCGGGCGGACGGTGAGGCCAACGTCCTGACTTTC.

CDR3 loop: CAISERETYNEQFF. The DNA of the CDR3 is TGTGCCATCAGTGAGCGGGAGACCTACAATGAGCAGTTCTTC. V is TRBV10-3 and J is TRBJ2-1, with D tentatively TRBD2 (6 bases). CDR1 is ENHRY, CDR2 SYGVKD, per germline. V dropped 2 bases and J dropped 2 bases, with 7 bases sitting between them. The CDR3 extends over 14 amino acids.

This clonotype was detected ten times or more. V gene TRBV7-8 combines with J gene TRBJ2-7; 7 positions agree with TRBD2. Germline trimming cut 2 bases from V and 0 bases from J; bases unmatched to any gene: 4. This CDR3 contains 15 residues. The V gene's germline CDR1 is SGHVS and CDR2 FQNEAQ. CDR3 residues: CASSLTSDSSYEQYF. In DNA form, the CDR3 reads TGTGCCAGCAGCTTAACTAGCGACAGCTCCTACGAGCAGTACTTC.

This clonotype was seen many times. This chain uses TRBV6-2 or TRBV6-3 with TRBJ2-5; D is possibly TRBD2 (5 bases). This CDR3 has 15 residues. From germline, CDR1 is MNHEY and CDR2 SVGEGT. Trimming stripped 2 bases from V and 5 bases from J, with 15 bases between. The CDR3 is CASSYGLGFGETQYF. CDR3 DNA sequence: TGTGCCAGCAGTTACGGACTGGGGTTCGGTGAGACCCAGTACTTC.

This clonotype was counted at least ten times. The chain joins TRBV12-3 or TRBV12-4 to TRBJ2-1; 7 nucleotides line up with TRBD1. CDR3 size: 15 residues. V trimming: 7 bases; J trimming: 6 bases; junction bases outside the gene matches: 12. CDR3: CASTLDRTPVNEQFF. In DNA form, the CDR3 reads TGTGCCAGCACTTTGGACAGGACCCCCGTCAATGAGCAGTTCTTC.

This clonotype has at least ten counts. This sequence joins TRBV20-1 and TRBJ2-5; TRBD2 might be the D (6 bases). V was clipped by 6 bases and J by 5 bases, with 19 bases between them. CDR1 is DFQATT and CDR2 is SNEGSKA in the germline V gene (reference sequence). The CDR3 sequence is 14 residues long. Here the CDR3 reads CSADPGASVETQYF. The DNA for the CDR3 is TGCAGTGCAGACCCCGGAGCTAGCGTCGAGACCCAGTACTTC.

This clonotype was seen ten or more times. The J gene is TRBJ1-1, the V gene TRBV19; D remains ambiguous. The CDR3 runs 16 residues. Germline values: CDR1 LNHDA, CDR2 SQIVND (reference sequence). Trimming removed 3 bases at V and 5 bases at J, with 19 bases between. As DNA, the CDR3 is TGTGCCAGTAGTATTGGAGAGGGTGCGGGGAATACTGAAGCTTTCTTT. It translates to CASSIGEGAGNTEAFF.

The table lists this clonotype with many counts. The V and J genes are TRBV5-1 and TRBJ2-7; 7 nucleotides line up with TRBD2. The CDR3 extends over 13 amino acids. Looked up from germline, CDR1 is SGHRS and CDR2 is YFSETQ. With 2 bases clipped from V and 3 bases from J, the junction kept 2 bases outside the gene matches. CDR3 DNA sequence: TGCGCCAGCAGCTTCTCGGGAGGCTACGAGCAGTACTTC. This translates into CASSFSGGYEQYF. Using reference TRBV5-1 and TRBJ2-7 for the parts outside the CDR3, the full variable domain is KAGVTQTPRYLIKTRGQQVTLSCSPISGHRSVSWYQQTPGQGLQFLFEYFSETQRNKGNFPGRFSGRQFSNSRSEMNVSTLELGDSALYLCASSFSGGYEQYFGPGTRLTVT.

In its sample, this clonotype was seen a few times. The rearrangement links TRBV5-6 to TRBJ2-5; D unresolved. Looked up from germline, CDR1 is SGHDT and CDR2 is YYEEEE. V gave up 7 bases and J gave up 5 bases, with 21 bases separating them. The CDR3 runs to 15 residues. In DNA form, the CDR3 reads TGTGCCAGCTCTCTACTGATAAAAATAGGGGAGACCCAGTACTTC. Translating gives CASSLLIKIGETQYF. Supplemented by reference TRBV5-6 and TRBJ2-5, the full variable domain reads DAGVTQSPTHLIKTRGQQVTLRCSPKSGHDTVSWYQQALGQGPQFIFQYYEEEERQRGNFPDRFSGHQFPNYSSELNVNALLLGDSALYLCASSLLIKIGETQYFGPGTRLLVL.

This clonotype has ten or more counts. The genes are TRBV7-2 and TRBJ1-3; D may be TRBD1 (5 bases). Trimming stripped 6 bases from V and 0 bases from J, with 9 bases between. CDR1 and CDR2 from the germline V gene are SGHTA and FQGNSA. This CDR3 is 14 amino acids long. The CDR3 loop reads CASRDIPSGNTIYF. The CDR3 coding sequence is TGTGCCAGCAGGGACATTCCCTCTGGAAACACCATATATTTT.